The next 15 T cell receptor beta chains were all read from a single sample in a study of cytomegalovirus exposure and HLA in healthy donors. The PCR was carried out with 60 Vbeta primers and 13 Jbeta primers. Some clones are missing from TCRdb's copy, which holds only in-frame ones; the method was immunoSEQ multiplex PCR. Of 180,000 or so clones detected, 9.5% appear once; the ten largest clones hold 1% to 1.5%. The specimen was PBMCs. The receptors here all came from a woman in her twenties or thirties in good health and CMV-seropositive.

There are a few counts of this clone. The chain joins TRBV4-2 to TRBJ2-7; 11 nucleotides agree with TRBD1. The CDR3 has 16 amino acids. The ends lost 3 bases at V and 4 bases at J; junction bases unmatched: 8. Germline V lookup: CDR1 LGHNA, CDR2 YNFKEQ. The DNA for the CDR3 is TGTGCCAGCAGCCAGGCCGGGACAGGGGGACCGTACGAGCAGTACTTC. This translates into CASSQAGTGGPYEQYF.

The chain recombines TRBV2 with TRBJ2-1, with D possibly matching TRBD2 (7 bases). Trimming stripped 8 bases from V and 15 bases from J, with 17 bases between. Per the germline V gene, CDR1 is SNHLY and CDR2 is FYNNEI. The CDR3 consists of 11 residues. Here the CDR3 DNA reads TGTGCCAGCGGAGGGGGGGTTCAGGGGTTCTTC. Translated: CASGGGVQGFF.

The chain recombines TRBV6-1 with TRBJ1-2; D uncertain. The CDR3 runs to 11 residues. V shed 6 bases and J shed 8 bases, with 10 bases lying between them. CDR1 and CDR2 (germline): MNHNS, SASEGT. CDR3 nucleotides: TGTGCCAGCAGCCCGTTAGAAGGCTACACCTTC. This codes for CASSPLEGYTF.

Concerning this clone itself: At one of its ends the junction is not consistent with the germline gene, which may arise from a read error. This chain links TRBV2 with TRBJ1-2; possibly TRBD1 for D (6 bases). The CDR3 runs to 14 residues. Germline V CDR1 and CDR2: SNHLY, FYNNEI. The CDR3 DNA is TGTGCCAGCAGTGAAGTAGGGGCAGGGGATGGCTACCCCTTC. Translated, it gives CASSEVGAGDGYPF.

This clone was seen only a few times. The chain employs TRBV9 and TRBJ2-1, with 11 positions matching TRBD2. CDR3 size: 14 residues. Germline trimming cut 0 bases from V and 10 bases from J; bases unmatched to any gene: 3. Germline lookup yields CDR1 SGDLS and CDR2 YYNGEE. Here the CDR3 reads CASSVGTSGSEQFF. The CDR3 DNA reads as TGTGCCAGCAGCGTAGGGACTAGCGGGTCGGAGCAGTTCTTC.

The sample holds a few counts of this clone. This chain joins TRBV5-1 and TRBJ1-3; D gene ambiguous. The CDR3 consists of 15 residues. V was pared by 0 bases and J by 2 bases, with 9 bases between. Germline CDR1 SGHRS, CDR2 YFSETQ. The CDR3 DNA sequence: TGCGCCAGCAGCTTGGACGGTTTTCCTGGAAACACCATATATTTT. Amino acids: CASSLDGFPGNTIYF.

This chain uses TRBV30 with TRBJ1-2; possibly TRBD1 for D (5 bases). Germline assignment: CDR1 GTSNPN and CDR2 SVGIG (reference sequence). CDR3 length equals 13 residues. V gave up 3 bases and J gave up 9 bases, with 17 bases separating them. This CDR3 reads CAWSLLRGKSYTF. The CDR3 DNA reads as TGTGCCTGGAGCCTATTAAGGGGAAAGAGCTACACCTTC. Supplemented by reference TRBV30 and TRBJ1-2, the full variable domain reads SQTIHQWPATLVQPVGSPLSLECTVEGTSNPNLYWYRQAAGRGLQLLFYSVGIGQISSEVPQNLSASRPQDRQFILSSKKLLLSDSGFYLCAWSLLRGKSYTFGSGTRLTVV.

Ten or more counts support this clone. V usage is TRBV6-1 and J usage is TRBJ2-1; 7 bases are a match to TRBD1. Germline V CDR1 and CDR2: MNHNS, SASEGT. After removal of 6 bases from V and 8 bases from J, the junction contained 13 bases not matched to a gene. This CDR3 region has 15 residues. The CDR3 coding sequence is TGTGCCAGCAGCTATCGGGACAGATATATAGATGAGCAGTTCTTC. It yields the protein CASSYRDRYIDEQFF.

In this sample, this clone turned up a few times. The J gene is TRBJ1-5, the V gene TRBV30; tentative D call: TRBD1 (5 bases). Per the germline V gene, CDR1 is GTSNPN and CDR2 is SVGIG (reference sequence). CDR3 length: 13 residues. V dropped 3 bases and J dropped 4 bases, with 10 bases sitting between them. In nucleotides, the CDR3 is TGTGCCTGGAGGCGGGACGGAAATCAGCCCCAGCATTTT. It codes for CAWRRDGNQPQHF.

CDR3 residues: CASSLDRGPYEQYF. For the CDR3, the DNA is TGTGCCAGCAGCTTAGACAGGGGACCCTACGAGCAGTACTTC. This chain connects TRBV5-8 to TRBJ2-7; TRBD1 matches at 8 bases. The CDR3 is made up of 14 amino acids. Germline values: CDR1 SGHTS, CDR2 YDEGEE. V trimming: 2 bases; J trimming: 2 bases; junction bases outside the gene matches: 3.

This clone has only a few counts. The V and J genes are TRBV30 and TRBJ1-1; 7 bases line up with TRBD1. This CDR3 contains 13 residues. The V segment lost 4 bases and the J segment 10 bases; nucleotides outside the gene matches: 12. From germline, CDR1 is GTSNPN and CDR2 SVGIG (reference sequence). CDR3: CAWNFEGALGAFF. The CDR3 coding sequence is TGTGCCTGGAATTTTGAGGGGGCCTTAGGAGCTTTCTTT.

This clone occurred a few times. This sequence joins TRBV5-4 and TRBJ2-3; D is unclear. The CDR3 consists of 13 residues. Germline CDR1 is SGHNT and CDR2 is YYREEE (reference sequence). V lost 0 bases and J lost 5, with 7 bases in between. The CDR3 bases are TGTGCCAGCAGCTTGGGTCTCGGAGATACGCAGTATTTT. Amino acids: CASSLGLGDTQYF.

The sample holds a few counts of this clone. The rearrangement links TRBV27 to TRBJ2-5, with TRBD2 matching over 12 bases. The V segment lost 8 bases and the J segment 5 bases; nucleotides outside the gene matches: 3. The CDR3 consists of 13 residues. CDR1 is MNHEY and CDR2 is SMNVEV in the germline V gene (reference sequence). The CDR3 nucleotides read TGTGCCAGCGGACTAGCGGGAACGGAGACCCAGTACTTC. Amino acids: CASGLAGTETQYF.

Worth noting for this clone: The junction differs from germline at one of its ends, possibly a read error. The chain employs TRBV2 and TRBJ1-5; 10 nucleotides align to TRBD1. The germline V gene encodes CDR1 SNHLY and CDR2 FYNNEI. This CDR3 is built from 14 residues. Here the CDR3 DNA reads TGTGCCAGCAGCGAGGACAGGGGGGTTCAGCCCCCGCATTTT. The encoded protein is CASSEDRGVQPPHF.

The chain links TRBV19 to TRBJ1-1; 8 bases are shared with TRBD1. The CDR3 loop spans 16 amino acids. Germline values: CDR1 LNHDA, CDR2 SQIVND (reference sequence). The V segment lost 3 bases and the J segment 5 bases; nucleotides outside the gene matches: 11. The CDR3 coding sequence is TGTGCCAGTAGTATTGGTGCAGGGGGCCAGGGGACTGAAGCTTTCTTT. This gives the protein CASSIGAGGQGTEAFF. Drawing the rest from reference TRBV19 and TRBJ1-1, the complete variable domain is DGGITQSPKYLFRKEGQNVTLSCEQNLNHDAMYWYRQDPGQGLRLIYYSQIVNDFQKGDIAEGYSVSREKKESFPLTVTSAQKNPTAFYLCASSIGAGGQGTEAFFGQGTRLTVV.